This T cell receptor beta chain was captured in a study of T cell repertoires in cytomegalovirus infection. This clonotype was seen at least ten times. TCRdb re-analysed the reads in MiXCR, keeping a single row per CDR3 protein. The sample yields some 200,000 distinct CDR3 sequences, approximately 19% seen once. Sequences were obtained from PBMCs. This TCR was sampled from a human donor in good health (CMV status not recorded). Some clones in this sample may be carry-over from other donors' samples.

The CDR3 nucleotides read TGTGCCAGCGTTCGGGCGGGAGGAACCTACGAGCAGTACTTC. It encodes CASVRAGGTYEQYF. V is TRBV28 and J is TRBJ2-7, with 8 positions matching TRBD2. The J segment lost 2 bases and the V segment lost 8 bases, leaving 8 bases of the junction unmatched. The CDR3 is made up of 14 amino acids. Germline CDR1 is MDHEN and CDR2 is SYDVKM.